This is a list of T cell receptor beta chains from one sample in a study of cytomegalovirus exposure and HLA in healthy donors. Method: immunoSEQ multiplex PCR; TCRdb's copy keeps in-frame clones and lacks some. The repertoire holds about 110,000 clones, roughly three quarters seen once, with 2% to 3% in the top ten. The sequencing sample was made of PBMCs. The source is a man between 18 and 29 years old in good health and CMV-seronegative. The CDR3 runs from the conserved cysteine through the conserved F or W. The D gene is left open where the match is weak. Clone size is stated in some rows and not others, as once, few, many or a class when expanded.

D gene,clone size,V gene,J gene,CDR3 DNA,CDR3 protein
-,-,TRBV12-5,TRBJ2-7,TGTGCTAGTGGTCTAGCGGACAGATCCTACGAGCAGTACTTC,CASGLADRSYEQYF
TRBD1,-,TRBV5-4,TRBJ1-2,TGTGCCAGCAGCCGGACAGGGGGCGGCTATGGCTACACCTTC,CASSRTGGGYGYTF
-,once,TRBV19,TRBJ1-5,TGTGCCAGTAGTGGAGCCAGGGGCCAGCCCCAGCATTTT,CASSGARGQPQHF
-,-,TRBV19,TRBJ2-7,TGTGCCGTAGGGGGGGGTTACGAGCAGTACTTC,CAVGGGYEQYF
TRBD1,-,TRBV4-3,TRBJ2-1,TGCGCCAGCAGCCAGGGGCCAGGGGGCGGTGAGCAGTTCTTC,CASSQGPGGGEQFF
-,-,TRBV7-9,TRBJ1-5,TGTGCCAGCAGCTTCACCGGGAGCAATCAGCCCCAGCATTTT,CASSFTGSNQPQHF
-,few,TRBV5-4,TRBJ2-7,TGTGCCAGCAGCCGGGACTCCGGAGGCACCTACGAGCAGTACTTC,CASSRDSGGTYEQYF
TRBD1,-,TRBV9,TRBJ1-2,TGTGCCAGCAGCGAAGGCAGGGGGCAAAGGAACTATGGCTACACCTTC,CASSEGRGQRNYGYTF
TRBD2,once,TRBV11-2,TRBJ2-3,TGTGCCAGCAGAGGAAGGGAGGCGGGGGGAACAGATACGCAGTATTTT,CASRGREAGGTDTQYF
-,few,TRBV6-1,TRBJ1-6,TGTGCCAGCAGTGACAGGGGTAGTTCACCCCTCCACTTT,CASSDRGSSPLHF
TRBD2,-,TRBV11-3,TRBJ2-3,TGTGCCAGCAGCCGGCGGGGGGTAGATACGCAGTATTTT,CASSRRGVDTQYF
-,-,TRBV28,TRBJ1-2,TGTGCCAGCAGCCCCGACAGCTATGGCTACACCTTC,CASSPDSYGYTF